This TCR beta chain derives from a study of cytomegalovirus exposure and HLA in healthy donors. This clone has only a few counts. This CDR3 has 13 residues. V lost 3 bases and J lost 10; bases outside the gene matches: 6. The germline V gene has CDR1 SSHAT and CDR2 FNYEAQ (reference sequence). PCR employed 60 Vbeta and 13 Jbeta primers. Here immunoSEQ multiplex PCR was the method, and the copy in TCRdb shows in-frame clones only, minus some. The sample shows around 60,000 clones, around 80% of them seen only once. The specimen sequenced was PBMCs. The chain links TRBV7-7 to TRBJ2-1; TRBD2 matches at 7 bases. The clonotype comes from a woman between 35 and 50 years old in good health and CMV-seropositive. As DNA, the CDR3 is TGTGCCAGCAGCTTGGGACTATCCTCGGAGCAGTTCTTC. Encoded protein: CASSLGLSSEQFF.